The 8 T cell receptor beta chains reported below all come from one sample, sequenced in a study of blood T cell repertoires in COVID-19. Sequencing used immunoSEQ multiplex PCR; TCRdb keeps in-frame clones, though not all of them. The sample includes approximately 21,000 clones, about four fifths of them seen just once. The source material was peripheral blood. These receptors were collected from a human donor in a cohort sampled during active COVID-19.

CDR3 in amino acids: CASSPITPGETQYF. Written as DNA, the CDR3 is TGTGCCAGCAGTCCTATCACCCCAGGAGAGACCCAGTACTTC. The gene calls are TRBV25-1 and TRBJ2-5; D is undetermined. Per the germline V gene, CDR1 is MGHDK and CDR2 is SYGVNS. The CDR3 covers 14 residues. Trimming removed 5 bases from V and 4 bases from J, with 14 bases in between.

This chain links TRBV7-9 with TRBJ2-7, with D perhaps matching TRBD2 (6 bases). CDR1 is SEHNR, CDR2 FQNEAQ, per germline (reference sequence). The CDR3 totals 14 residues. Trimming shortened V by 5 bases and J by 4 bases, and 15 bases separated the two germline ends. This CDR3 reads CASSPGTWGYEQYF. CDR3 bases: TGTGCCAGCAGCCCCGGGACTTGGGGATACGAGCAGTACTTC.

The rearrangement joins TRBV11-3 to TRBJ2-2; D perhaps matches TRBD1 (6 bases). The V end lost 4 bases, the J end lost 4 bases, and 7 bases lay between the germline ends. Germline lookup yields CDR1 SGHNT and CDR2 YENEEA. CDR3 size: 13 residues. CDR3 in amino acids: CASSSTGTGELFF. CDR3 sequence (DNA): TGTGCCAGCAGCTCGACAGGCACCGGGGAGCTGTTTTTT.

J is TRBJ2-1 and V is TRBV7-2; TRBD2 matches at 10 bases. V shed 4 bases, J shed 6 bases, and the junction held 9 bases outside the gene matches. This CDR3 contains 16 residues. In germline, CDR1 is SGHTA, CDR2 FQGNSA. CDR3 nucleotides: TGTGCCAGCAGCTCCTCTGGGACTAGCGTCCTCAATGAGCAGTTCTTC. It yields the protein CASSSSGTSVLNEQFF.

V gene TRBV19 combines with J gene TRBJ2-7; D perhaps matches TRBD1 (5 bases). Germline CDR1 and CDR2: LNHDA and SQIVND (reference sequence). This CDR3 contains 13 residues. V was trimmed by 6 bases and J by 3 bases, leaving 12 bases between them. The CDR3 coding sequence is TGTGCCAGTAGCCCAGGGCCCGGCTACGAGCAGTACTTC. Protein sequence: CASSPGPGYEQYF.

The table lists this clone with a few counts. The chain uses TRBV19 and TRBJ1-5; possible D gene TRBD1, 6 bases. This CDR3 spans 13 amino acids. Germline V gene data show CDR1 as LNHDA and CDR2 as SQIVND (reference sequence). Deletions cut 7 bases from V and 3 bases from J, with 10 bases between. The CDR3 protein is CASTGQLNQPQHF. The CDR3 DNA reads TGTGCCAGTACGGGACAACTCAATCAGCCCCAGCATTTT.

The rearrangement joins TRBV11-2 to TRBJ1-1, with D possibly TRBD1 on 5 matching bases. Per the germline V gene, CDR1 is SGHAT and CDR2 is FQNNGV. Trimming took off 2 bases at V and 1 base at J, with 8 bases between the two ends. This CDR3 region has 14 residues. CDR3 sequence: CASSLIGGNTEAFF. CDR3 nucleotides: TGTGCCAGCAGCTTAATCGGGGGGAACACTGAAGCTTTCTTT.

This chain links TRBV3-1 (or the pseudogene TRBV3-2) with TRBJ1-1; unclear D gene. The germline CDR1 and CDR2 sequences are LGHDT and YNNKEL (reference sequence). V was shortened by 1 base and J by 2 bases, with 14 bases between the two germline ends. There are 16 residues in the CDR3. As DNA, the CDR3 is TGTGCCAGCAGCCAAGTCATCGGGGTCGGAAACACTGAAGCTTTCTTT. It codes for CASSQVIGVGNTEAFF.